Each of the 19 T cell receptor beta chains below was sequenced from the same sample in a study of breast tumors, draining lymph nodes, adjacent tissues. TCRdb re-called the multiplex PCR reads with MiXCR, one entry per CDR3 protein. Of 200,000 or so distinct CDR3 sequences in the sample, roughly 31% are singletons; the top ten hold around 4.4%. Samples came from axillary lymph nodes draining the breast cancer. Sequencing was carried out using axillary lymph node tissue. The receptors derive from a female donor with breast cancer. Some clones in this sample may be carry-over from other donors' samples.

Many counts were recorded for this clonotype. The rearrangement joins TRBV9 to TRBJ2-1; 12 bases line up with TRBD2. Germline loops: CDR1 SGDLS, CDR2 YYNGEE. This CDR3 region has 19 residues. The V segment lost 4 bases and the J segment 0 bases; nucleotides outside the gene matches: 11. CDR3 sequence (DNA): TGTGCCAGCAGCTTACGCGGGCTAGCGGGGGGGAGCTCCTACAATGAGCAGTTCTTC. This encodes CASSLRGLAGGSSYNEQFF.

This sequence joins TRBV10-3 and TRBJ2-1; TRBD1 agrees at 11 bases. CDR1 and CDR2 (germline): ENHRY, SYGVKD. The CDR3 runs to 15 residues. J lost 5 bases, V lost 7 bases, and 7 bases had no gene match. The CDR3, as DNA: TGTGCCATCAATCCCGGGACAGGGGGAGACAATGAGCAGTTCTTC. Protein sequence: CAINPGTGGDNEQFF.

This clonotype was seen at least ten times. The gene calls are TRBV11-2 and TRBJ2-5; possible D gene TRBD2, 6 bases. CDR1 and CDR2 from the germline V gene are SGHAT and FQNNGV. The CDR3 length is 12 residues. The V end lost 5 bases, the J end lost 5 bases, and 9 bases lay between the germline ends. CDR3: CASSGSGETQYF. CDR3 nucleotides: TGTGCCAGCAGCGGGAGCGGGGAGACCCAGTACTTC.

This clonotype showed up just once. Given a much more abundant clone one base away, this may be a read error. The CDR3 end shows no conserved phenylalanine or tryptophan, and so a read error is likely. The chain combines TRBV27 with TRBJ2-7; D call uncertain. Trimming removed 0 bases at V and 6 bases at J, with 9 bases between. Germline assignment: CDR1 MNHEY and CDR2 SMNVEV (reference sequence). The CDR3 is made up of 13 amino acids. CDR3 loop: CASSLSTNGEQYL. The DNA of the CDR3 is TGTGCCAGCAGTTTATCTACAAATGGCGAGCAGTACCTC.

In this sample, this clonotype turned up a few times. This sequence joins TRBV28 and TRBJ2-3; 13 nucleotides agree with TRBD2. V shed 2 bases, J shed 3 bases, and the junction held 5 bases outside the gene matches. Germline V gene sequence: CDR1 MDHEN, CDR2 SYDVKM. This CDR3 spans 17 amino acids. DNA for the CDR3: TGTGCCAGCAGTTTAGCCGGACTAGCGGGAGAAACAGATACGCAGTATTTT. It codes for CASSLAGLAGETDTQYF. Drawing the rest from reference TRBV28 and TRBJ2-3, the complete variable domain is DVKVTQSSRYLVKRTGEKVFLECVQDMDHENMFWYRQDPGLGLRLIYFSYDVKMKEKGDIPEGYSVSREKKERFSLILESASTNQTSMYLCASSLAGLAGETDTQYFGPGTRLTVL.

This clonotype was observed a handful of times. V is TRBV10-3 and J is TRBJ1-1, with 9 bases identical to TRBD1. CDR3 length: 15 residues. V lost 6 bases, J lost 1 base, and 6 bases stayed unmatched. Germline V CDR1 and CDR2: ENHRY, SYGVKD. The CDR3 nucleotides are TGTGCCATCAGATCCAGACAGGGGGAGAACACTGAAGCTTTCTTT. This gives the protein CAIRSRQGENTEAFF.

The chain uses TRBV6-6 and TRBJ1-4; D is undetermined. CDR3 length equals 14 residues. Germline V lookup: CDR1 MNHNY, CDR2 SVGAGI (reference sequence). Between the trimmed V and J ends, which lost 5 bases and 5 bases, there was a span of 12 bases. The CDR3 loop reads CASSPRTENEKLFF. The DNA of the CDR3 is TGTGCCAGCAGTCCCCGGACGGAAAATGAAAAACTGTTTTTT.

This clonotype was counted at least ten times. The V call is TRBV19, the J call TRBJ2-7; the D call may be TRBD1 or TRBD2 (5 bases each). The germline V gene has CDR1 LNHDA and CDR2 SQIVND (reference sequence). Trimming stripped 5 bases from V and 3 bases from J, with 14 bases between. This CDR3 has 14 residues. For the CDR3, the DNA is TGTGCCAGTAGTTCCCTGGGGACCGACTACGAGCAGTACTTC. It specifies CASSSLGTDYEQYF.

This clonotype came up many times. The chain combines TRBV29-1 with TRBJ1-2, with 10 positions matching TRBD1. Per the germline V gene, CDR1 is SQVTM and CDR2 is ANQGSEA. J gave up 8 bases and V 7 bases, and 7 bases lay outside the gene matches. This CDR3 spans 12 amino acids. The DNA for the CDR3 is TGCAGCGCTGACAGGGGGCGCACCGGCTACACCTTC. Translation: CSADRGRTGYTF.

Note on this clonotype: A read error is possible here, since a much larger clone lies one base away. V and J are TRBV5-1 and TRBJ2-5, with D possibly being TRBD2 (5 bases). CDR1 is SGHRS and CDR2 is YFSETQ in the germline V gene. The CDR3 sequence is 14 residues long. The V end lost 4 bases, the J end lost 1 base, and 11 bases lay between the germline ends. In nucleotides, the CDR3 is TGCGCCAGCAGCATGGAGGCAGTCCAAGAGACCCAGTACTTC. Amino acid sequence: CASSMEAVQETQYF.

This clonotype occurred many times. J is TRBJ2-2 and V is TRBV6-5, with 16 bases that match TRBD2. Germline V gene sequence: CDR1 MNHEY, CDR2 SVGAGI. V trimming: 6 bases; J trimming: 7 bases; junction bases outside the gene matches: 11. This CDR3 spans 18 amino acids. This CDR3 is CASRPAGLAGGPNGELFF. CDR3 DNA sequence: TGTGCCAGCAGGCCCGCGGGACTAGCGGGGGGGCCCAACGGGGAGCTGTTTTTT.

Many counts were recorded for this clonotype. The gene calls are TRBV5-1 and TRBJ2-1, with 12 bases aligning to TRBD2. Germline V gene sequence: CDR1 SGHRS, CDR2 YFSETQ. Trimming took 4 bases from V and 10 from J; bases not matched to a gene: 9. The CDR3 runs 15 residues. Written as DNA, the CDR3 is TGCGCCAGCAGCCCCTCGGGACTAGCGGGCGGGGAGCAGTTCTTC. Protein: CASSPSGLAGGEQFF.

This clonotype was seen many times. V and J are TRBV10-2 and TRBJ2-7; the D is unclear. Germline-derived CDR1 and CDR2 are WSHSY and SAAADI. The CDR3 loop spans 12 amino acids. The V end was cut by 6 bases, the J end by 6 bases, with 12 bases between. This CDR3 is CASSGRSPEQYF. In DNA form, the CDR3 reads TGCGCCAGCAGCGGGCGGAGCCCCGAGCAGTACTTC.

This clonotype was found many times. The V gene is TRBV5-4, the J gene TRBJ1-3, with 8 bases aligning to TRBD1. The CDR3 consists of 15 residues. Per the germline V gene, CDR1 is SGHNT and CDR2 is YYREEE (reference sequence). The V and J ends lost 4 bases and 1 base, in that order; junction bases with no gene match: 4. This CDR3 is CASSLGDRSGNTIYF. The CDR3 nucleotides read TGTGCCAGCAGCCTAGGGGACAGGTCTGGAAACACCATATATTTT.

For this clonotype: The junction departs from germline at one end; a sequencing error may be responsible. CDR3 sequence reads: CASSDGHGTGGLFF. CDR3 bases: TGTGCCAGCAGTGATGGTCACGGGACAGGGGGGCTGTTTTTT. V is TRBV6-4 and J is TRBJ2-2; 11 nucleotides match TRBD1. Germline V gives CDR1 MRHNA, CDR2 SNTAGT. The CDR3 length is 14 residues.

This chain links TRBV2 with TRBJ1-5; 11 bases match TRBD1. The V and J ends lost 8 bases and 11 bases, in that order; junction bases with no gene match: 11. Germline CDR1 is SNHLY and CDR2 is FYNNEI. This CDR3 is built from 14 residues. The DNA of the CDR3 is TGTGCCAGCGTCCGGACAGGGGGCTTGGAGACCCAGCATTTT. The encoded protein is CASVRTGGLETQHF. The full variable domain, with the rest looked up from reference TRBV2 and TRBJ1-5, is EPEVTQTPSHQVTQMGQEVILRCVPISNHLYFYWYRQILGQKVEFLVSFYNNEISEKSEIFDDQFSVERPDGSNFTLKIRSTKLEDSAMYFCASVRTGGLETQHFGDGTRLSIL.

This clonotype was counted at least ten times. Possible read error: a much larger clone is one base away. V and J are TRBV7-8 and TRBJ2-5, with 9 bases fitting TRBD1. Germline lookup yields CDR1 SGHVS and CDR2 FQNEAQ. The CDR3 is 15 amino acids. Here the CDR3 reads CASSSGTGLKETQHF. DNA of the CDR3: TGTGCCAGCAGCTCCGGGACAGGGCTGAAAGAGACCCAGCACTTC.

This clonotype has at least ten counts. The V and J genes are TRBV15 and TRBJ2-3; D possibly matches TRBD1 or TRBD2 (6 bases each). Trimming took off 0 bases at V and 7 bases at J, with 11 bases between the two ends. CDR3 length: 14 amino acids. The V gene's germline CDR1 is LNHNV and CDR2 YYDKDF (reference sequence). CDR3 in amino acids: CATSRDRGLHTQYF. The DNA of the CDR3 is TGTGCCACCAGCAGAGATCGGGGGCTCCATACGCAGTATTTT.

This clonotype was seen repeatedly, ten times or more. The chain recombines TRBV20-1 with TRBJ2-5, with 11 bases aligning to TRBD2. Germline lookup yields CDR1 DFQATT and CDR2 SNEGSKA (reference sequence). The V and J ends lost 7 bases and 4 bases, in that order; junction bases with no gene match: 5. The CDR3 sequence is 13 residues long. CDR3 bases: TGCAGTGTGGGACTAGCGGTCAGAGAGACCCAGTACTTC. This encodes CSVGLAVRETQYF.